Sequencing of this TCR beta chain was carried out in a study of CD8 T cells in Susac syndrome. Study-level points and caveats: As the study acknowledged, the number of individuals in its TCR sequencing and HLA analysis was relatively small.

The RNA input was about 0.45 to 1 ug, and it was reverse transcribed with random hexamers. In TCRdb, the immunoSEQ multiplex PCR reads were re-called with MiXCR into one record per CDR3 protein. The sample consists of about 120,000 distinct CDR3 sequences, around 92% of them appearing once. As to this clonotype: Its antigen is not known.

This CDR3 is 19 amino acids long. The ends were cut back, 3 bases at V and 0 bases at J, with 18 bases in the middle. Germline V CDR1 and CDR2: LGHNA, YSLEER. Multiple sclerosis controls were treatment-naive patients with stable or active relapsing-remitting disease. FACS was used to enrich TEMRA cells, whereas the CD8+ and CD4+ T cells were obtained by negative isolation. The specimen was CD4+ T cells from PBMCs. The clonotype comes from a human donor with multiple sclerosis. The chain employs TRBV4-3 and TRBJ2-6; D could derive from TRBD1 or TRBD2 (5 bases each). In DNA form, the CDR3 reads TGCGCCAGCAGCCAGGCGACCGGGACCGCCAGCTCTGGGGCCAACGTCCTGACTTTC. Its translation: CASSQATGTASSGANVLTF.